The 3 T cell receptor beta chains given below trace back to one sample, sequenced in a study of CD8+ T cells in alopecia areata. In each case, RNA was isolated and then reverse transcribed into cDNA as the sequencing template. Sequencing used immunoSEQ multiplex PCR; TCRdb keeps in-frame clones, though not all of them. This table has approximately 150,000 clones, around 49% appearing once. This material consisted of CD4+ T cells sorted from blood, taken at week 0. The receptors stem from a human donor with alopecia areata.

This chain uses TRBV11-3 with TRBJ1-2; unclear D gene. Germline-derived CDR1 and CDR2 are SGHNT and YENEEA. Trimming took 1 base from V and 5 from J, leaving 11 bases between them. The CDR3 loop spans 14 amino acids. The CDR3 sequence: CASSLGNGNYGYTF. The DNA of the CDR3 is TGTGCCAGCAGCTTAGGGAACGGAAATTATGGCTACACCTTC.

The sample holds a few counts of this clone. The rearrangement joins TRBV2 to TRBJ2-3, with 7 bases aligning to TRBD2. The CDR3 is 14 amino acids. Trimming took 8 bases from V and 2 from J; bases not matched to a gene: 7. Germline V CDR1 and CDR2: SNHLY, FYNNEI. CDR3 residues: CASRDYTNTDTQYF. In DNA form, the CDR3 reads TGTGCCAGCCGGGACTACACGAACACAGATACGCAGTATTTT.

The chain carries TRBV7-9 and TRBJ2-7; D possibly corresponds to TRBD2 (6 bases). Germline V gene data show CDR1 as SEHNR and CDR2 as FQNEAQ (reference sequence). Deletions cut 4 bases from V and 2 bases from J, with 15 bases between. The CDR3 sequence is 15 residues long. The CDR3 protein is CASSSLGGGTYEQYF. In DNA, the CDR3 is TGTGCCAGCAGCTCGCTGGGGGGAGGTACCTACGAGCAGTACTTC.